The source of this T cell receptor (beta chain) is a study of cytotoxic CD8 clonotypes in ibrutinib-treated CLL. Whole-study results and caveats: Pretreatment clonality was elevated relative to age-matched healthy donors and paralleled circulating CD8+ T-cell counts.

Concerning this clone itself: The antigen is undetermined.

Method: immunoSEQ multiplex PCR; TCRdb's copy keeps in-frame clones and lacks some. This table has over 150,000 clones, about two thirds appearing once. CDR1 and CDR2 from the germline V gene are SGHRS and YFSETQ. The length of the CDR3 is 17 residues. Losses at the gene ends were 0 bases for V and 3 bases for J; bases not matched to a gene: 8. The origin of this receptor is a human donor with chronic lymphocytic leukemia. This material consisted of PBMCs, taken after 24 months of ibrutinib treatment. The chain recombines TRBV5-1 with TRBJ2-7; 11 bases align to TRBD1. The CDR3 protein is CASSLAVGQGVFYEQYF. DNA for the CDR3: TGCGCCAGCAGCTTGGCTGTGGGACAGGGGGTGTTCTACGAGCAGTACTTC.